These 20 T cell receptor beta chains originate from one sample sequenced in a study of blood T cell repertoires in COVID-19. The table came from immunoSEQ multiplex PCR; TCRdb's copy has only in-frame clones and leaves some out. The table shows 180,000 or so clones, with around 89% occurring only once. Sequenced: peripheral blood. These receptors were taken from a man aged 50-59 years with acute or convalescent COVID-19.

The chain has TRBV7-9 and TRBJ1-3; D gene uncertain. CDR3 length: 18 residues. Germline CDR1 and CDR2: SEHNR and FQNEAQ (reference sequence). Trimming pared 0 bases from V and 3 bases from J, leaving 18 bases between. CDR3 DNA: TGTGCCAGCAGCTTAGCTAGCGCTTGGCCTGATCTTGGAAACACCATATATTTT. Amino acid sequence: CASSLASAWPDLGNTIYF. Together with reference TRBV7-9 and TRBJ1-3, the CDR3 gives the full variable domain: DTGVSQNPRHKITKRGQNVTFRCDPISEHNRLYWYRQTLGQGPEFLTYFQNEAQLEKSRLLSDRFSAERPKGSFSTLEIQRTEQGDSAMYLCASSLASAWPDLGNTIYFGEGSWLTVV.

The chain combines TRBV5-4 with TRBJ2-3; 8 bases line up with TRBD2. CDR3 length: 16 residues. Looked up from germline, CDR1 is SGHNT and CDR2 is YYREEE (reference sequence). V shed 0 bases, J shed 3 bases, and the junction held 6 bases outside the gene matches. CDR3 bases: TGTGCCAGCAGCTTGGAGGGCGGGAGGCGGACAGATACGCAGTATTTT. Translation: CASSLEGGRRTDTQYF.

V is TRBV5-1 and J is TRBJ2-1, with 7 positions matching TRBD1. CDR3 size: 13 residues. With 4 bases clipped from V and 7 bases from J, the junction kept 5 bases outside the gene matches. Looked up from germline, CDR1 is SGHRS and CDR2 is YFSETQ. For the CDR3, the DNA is TGCGCCAGCAGCAGGCGACAGGGTAATGAGCAGTTCTTC. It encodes CASSRRQGNEQFF. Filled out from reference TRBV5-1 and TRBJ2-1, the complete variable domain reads KAGVTQTPRYLIKTRGQQVTLSCSPISGHRSVSWYQQTPGQGLQFLFEYFSETQRNKGNFPGRFSGRQFSNSRSEMNVSTLELGDSALYLCASSRRQGNEQFFGPGTRLTVL.

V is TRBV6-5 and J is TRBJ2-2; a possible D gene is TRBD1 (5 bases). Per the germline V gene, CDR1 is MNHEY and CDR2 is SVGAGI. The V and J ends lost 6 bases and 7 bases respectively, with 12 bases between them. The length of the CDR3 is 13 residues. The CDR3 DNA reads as TGTGCCAGCAGATCCCAGGGTGACGGGGAGCTGTTTTTT. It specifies CASRSQGDGELFF.

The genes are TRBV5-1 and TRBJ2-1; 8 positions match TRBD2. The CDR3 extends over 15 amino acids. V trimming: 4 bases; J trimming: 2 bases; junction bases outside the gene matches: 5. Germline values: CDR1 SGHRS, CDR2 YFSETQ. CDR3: CASSTTSGPYNEQFF. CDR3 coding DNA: TGCGCCAGCAGCACCACTAGCGGACCCTACAATGAGCAGTTCTTC.

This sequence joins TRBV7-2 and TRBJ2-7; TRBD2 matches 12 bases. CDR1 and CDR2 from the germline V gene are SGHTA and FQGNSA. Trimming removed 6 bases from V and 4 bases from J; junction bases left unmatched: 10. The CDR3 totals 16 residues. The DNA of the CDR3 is TGTGCCAGCAGGGAGGTCACTAGCGGGAGGTTTTACGAGCAGTACTTC. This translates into CASREVTSGRFYEQYF.

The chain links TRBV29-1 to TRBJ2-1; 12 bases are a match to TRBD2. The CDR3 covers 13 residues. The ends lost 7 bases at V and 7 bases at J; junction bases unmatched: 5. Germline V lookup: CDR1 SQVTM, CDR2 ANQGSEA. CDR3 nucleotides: TGCAGCGCCCAGACTAGCGGGGGAAATGAGCAGTTCTTC. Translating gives CSAQTSGGNEQFF.

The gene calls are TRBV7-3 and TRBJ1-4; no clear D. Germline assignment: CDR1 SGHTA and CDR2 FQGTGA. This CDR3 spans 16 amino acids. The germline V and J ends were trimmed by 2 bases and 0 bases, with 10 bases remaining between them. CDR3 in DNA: TGTGCCAGCAGCTTAGCAGGATTTGCAACTAATGAAAAACTGTTTTTT. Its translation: CASSLAGFATNEKLFF.

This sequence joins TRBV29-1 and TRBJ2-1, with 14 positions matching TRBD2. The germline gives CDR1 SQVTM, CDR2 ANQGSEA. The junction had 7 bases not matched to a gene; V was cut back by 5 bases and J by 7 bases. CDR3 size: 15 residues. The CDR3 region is CSVLDGTSGGNEQFF. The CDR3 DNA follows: TGCAGCGTTCTCGACGGGACTAGCGGGGGAAATGAGCAGTTCTTC.

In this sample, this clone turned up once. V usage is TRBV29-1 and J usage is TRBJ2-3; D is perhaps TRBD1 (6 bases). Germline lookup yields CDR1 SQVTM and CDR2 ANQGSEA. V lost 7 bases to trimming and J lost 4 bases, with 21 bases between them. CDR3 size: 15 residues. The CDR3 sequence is CSADGLGALSDTQYF. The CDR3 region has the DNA TGCAGCGCCGACGGGCTGGGGGCTCTTTCAGATACGCAGTATTTT.

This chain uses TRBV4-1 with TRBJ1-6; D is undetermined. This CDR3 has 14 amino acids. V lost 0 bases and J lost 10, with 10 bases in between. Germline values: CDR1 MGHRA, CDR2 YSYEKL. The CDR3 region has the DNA TGCGCCAGCAGCCAAGATCCCCCCCGGTCACCCCTCCACTTT. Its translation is CASSQDPPRSPLHF.

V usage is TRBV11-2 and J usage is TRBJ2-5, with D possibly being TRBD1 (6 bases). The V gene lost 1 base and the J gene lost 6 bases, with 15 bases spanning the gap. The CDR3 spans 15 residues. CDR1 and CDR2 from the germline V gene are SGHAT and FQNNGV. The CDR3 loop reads CASSLAPAGVQTQYF. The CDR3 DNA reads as TGTGCCAGCAGCTTAGCGCCGGCAGGGGTACAGACCCAGTACTTC.

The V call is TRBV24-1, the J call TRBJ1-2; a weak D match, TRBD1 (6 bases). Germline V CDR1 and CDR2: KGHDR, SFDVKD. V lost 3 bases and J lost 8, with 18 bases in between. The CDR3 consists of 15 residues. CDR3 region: CATSDPKNRAMGYTF. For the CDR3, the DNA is TGTGCCACCAGTGATCCAAAAAACAGGGCCATGGGCTACACCTTC.

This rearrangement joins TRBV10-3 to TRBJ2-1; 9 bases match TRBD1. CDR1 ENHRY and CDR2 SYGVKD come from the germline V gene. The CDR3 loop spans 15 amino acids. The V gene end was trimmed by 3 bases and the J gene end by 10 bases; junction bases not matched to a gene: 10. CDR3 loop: CAISEPGTGSVEQFF. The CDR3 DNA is TGTGCCATCAGTGAACCCGGGACAGGGTCGGTCGAGCAGTTCTTC.

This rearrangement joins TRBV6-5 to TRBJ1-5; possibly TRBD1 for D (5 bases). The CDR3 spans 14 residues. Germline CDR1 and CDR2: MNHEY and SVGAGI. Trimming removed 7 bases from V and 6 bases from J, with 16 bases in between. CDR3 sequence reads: CASIPQGISQPQHF. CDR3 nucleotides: TGTGCCAGCATTCCCCAGGGTATCAGTCAGCCCCAGCATTTT.

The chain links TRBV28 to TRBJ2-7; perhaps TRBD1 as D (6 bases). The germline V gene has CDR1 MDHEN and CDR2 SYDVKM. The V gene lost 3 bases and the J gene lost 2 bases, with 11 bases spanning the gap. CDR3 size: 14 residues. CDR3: CASSFWDKTYEQYF. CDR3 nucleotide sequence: TGTGCCAGCAGTTTCTGGGACAAGACCTACGAGCAGTACTTC.

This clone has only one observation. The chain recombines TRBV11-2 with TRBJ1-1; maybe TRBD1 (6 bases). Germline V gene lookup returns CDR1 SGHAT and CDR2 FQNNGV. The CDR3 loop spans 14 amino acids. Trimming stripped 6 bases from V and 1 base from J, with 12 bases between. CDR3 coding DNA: TGTGCCAGCAGAGCCGGGACAACGAACACTGAAGCTTTCTTT. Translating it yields CASRAGTTNTEAFF.

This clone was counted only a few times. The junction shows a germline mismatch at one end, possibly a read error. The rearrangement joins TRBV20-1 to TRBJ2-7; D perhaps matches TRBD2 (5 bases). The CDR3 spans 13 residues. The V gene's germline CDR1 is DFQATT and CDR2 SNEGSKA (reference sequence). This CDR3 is CSASGLASSEQYF. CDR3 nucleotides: TGCAGTGCTAGTGGGCTAGCTTCCTCCGAGCAGTACTTC.

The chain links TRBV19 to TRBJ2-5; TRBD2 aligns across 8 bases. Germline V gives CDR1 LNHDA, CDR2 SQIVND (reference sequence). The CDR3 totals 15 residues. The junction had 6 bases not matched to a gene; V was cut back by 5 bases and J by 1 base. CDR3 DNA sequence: TGTGCCAGTAGTTGGGGACTAGGGCCCCAAGAGACCCAGTACTTC. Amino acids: CASSWGLGPQETQYF.

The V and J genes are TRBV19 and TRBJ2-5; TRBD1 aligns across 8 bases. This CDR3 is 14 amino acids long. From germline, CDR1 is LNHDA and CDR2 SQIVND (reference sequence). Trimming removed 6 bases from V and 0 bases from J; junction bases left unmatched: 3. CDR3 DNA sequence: TGTGCCAGTAGAAGGGGACAGGACCAAGAGACCCAGTACTTC. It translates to CASRRGQDQETQYF.